This T cell receptor beta chain appears in the sequencing data of a study of T cell responses to AZD1222 COVID-19 vaccine (dated by TCRdb to the early 2020s). For the study in its entirety: TCR sequencing was performed for roughly 240 trial participants, of whom around 200 were given two doses of AZD1222 and around 26 were given two doses of MenACWY control vaccine. Trial participants were enrolled by age into subgroups of 18-55, 56-69 and 70-plus years, and approximately 150, 30 and 60 TCR-sequenced participants, respectively, were included in these subgroups.

What the authors observed across the whole study: Conclusions about previously exposed vaccinees are limited because only six or seven AZD1222 recipients were SARS-CoV-2 seropositive at baseline. The whole spike protein was spanned by vaccine-associated CD4 TCRs, and dominant responses were seen in regions 160-218 and 743-854. A significant rise in spike-specific TCR breadth and depth was observed after two AZD1222 doses relative to day 0 and relative to MenACWY recipients. The 56-69-year group was small, and its depth increase did not reach significance, likely because of low power. Most participants were white British and females outnumbered males, and the authors suggested that clonal diversity may have been underestimated. Reportedly, almost half of the unique spike-specific TCRs recognized epitopes lying outside the regions that are mutated in the B.1.351 and B.1.1.7 variants. Because no day 14 peak-response samples were available, the repertoires could be characterized only after the peak T cell response.

CDR1 and CDR2 are read off the germline V gene (reference sequence) as MNHEY and SMNVEV. The germline ends are 10 bases apart after V is trimmed by 5 bases and J by 2 bases. From the cysteine through the phenylalanine, the CDR3 covers 14 amino acids. CDR3 DNA only is kept here, 42 bases in frame from base 1. The CDR3 regions of human TCRbeta chains were subjected to immunosequencing. The authors processed their data as follows. Repertoire TCRs were matched against a reference library of SARS-CoV-2-specific TCRs generated with the MIRA antigen-specificity platform. Breadth was defined as the fraction of unique TCRs that were SARS-CoV-2-associated. Depth was defined as the fraction of total T cells that were SARS-CoV-2-associated. Using the MIRA data, each spike-specific TCR was mapped to the spike region that the TCR reacts to and placed in a CD4 or CD8 class. Log10-transformed breadth and depth values were compared by one-way ANOVA with Sidak's multiple comparisons tests. TCRdb took over this immuneACCESS table, retaining in-frame rearrangements with V and J assigned. Such tables are incomplete; in checked studies, under half of the missing clones stem from an unresolved V gene, and the remainder is unexplained. From that table come the V and J calls and clone size; the DNA was used to work out D and trimming. The sample table lists around 80,000 clones, approximately 83% of them with a count of one. The ten largest clones add up to under 11% of the sample.

What the time point label conveys for this sample: about 28 days (+/-7) after the second vaccine dose. Because spike-specific TCR depth and breadth did not differ between the two schedules, AZD1222 recipients who got a second dose at roughly 4 weeks were pooled with those who got a second dose at roughly 12 weeks. Samples from vaccinated people were obtained from the UK trials COV001 and COV002, which included a single-blind randomized controlled phase 2/3 trial of AZD1222 (ChAdOx1 nCoV-19) in healthy adults. Trial participant PBMC samples were collected at day 0 and day 28 after the second dose for TCRbeta chain sequencing. About this clone: Its target antigen remains unknown. No base-level quality is on record; no much larger clone is a single base apart.

The sequence derives from an adult who received the AZD1222 COVID-19 vaccine. Sequencing used peripheral blood, obtained 28 days after the second AZD1222 dose. In this chain, TRBV27 is recombined with TRBJ1-5; the D segment could be TRBD1, given 6 matching bases. The CDR3 here reads CASSLAGGNQPQHF. The nucleotide sequence is TGTGCCAGCAGTCTAGCAGGGGGCAATCAGCCCCAGCATTTT.